This entry lists 11 T cell receptor beta chains sequenced from one sample in a study of Graves' ophthalmopathy and Graves' hyperthyroidism. RNA transcripts provided the template for amplifying TCR beta CDR3 regions. HTBI primers served in a first-round RT-PCR, which a second-round multiplex PCR followed. TCRdb recomputed calls from the multiplex PCR reads with MiXCR, one row per CDR3 protein. The profile shows some 250,000 distinct CDR3 sequences, roughly 50% of them singletons. Sequences were obtained from peripheral blood. The receptors stem from an adult man with Graves' ophthalmopathy.

This clonotype appeared many times. This CDR3 reads CSVDQTGDGYTF. The CDR3 nucleotides are TGCAGCGTTGATCAGACAGGGGATGGCTACACCTTC. This chain joins TRBV29-1 and TRBJ1-2, with TRBD1 identical over 8 bases. This CDR3 has 12 amino acids. The V gene end was trimmed by 3 bases and the J gene end by 6 bases; junction bases not matched to a gene: 3. The V gene's germline CDR1 is SQVTM and CDR2 ANQGSEA.

The V and J genes are TRBV20-1 and TRBJ1-5, with 11 bases identical to TRBD1. This CDR3 contains 18 residues. CDR1 is DFQATT, CDR2 SNEGSKA, per germline (reference sequence). V dropped 5 bases and J dropped 0; count of bases not matched to a gene: 12. CDR3 in amino acids: CSAGWTGGNSVSNQPQHF. The CDR3, as DNA: TGCAGTGCTGGGTGGACAGGGGGCAATTCGGTTAGCAATCAGCCCCAGCATTTT.

The chain employs TRBV6-5 and TRBJ1-2; D is undetermined. Germline V gene data show CDR1 as MNHEY and CDR2 as SVGAGI. V was trimmed by 5 bases and J by 4 bases, leaving 11 bases between them. The CDR3 covers 13 residues. The CDR3, as DNA: TGTGCCAGCAGTGAGAATCTGCTCTATGGCTACACCTTC. Translated: CASSENLLYGYTF.

The table lists this clonotype with a count of one. At one end, the junction sequence differs from germline, possibly due to a read error. Here the CDR3 DNA reads TGTGCCGGCAGTGTTATGCGTTCGCTGTACTTC. Protein: CAGSVMRSLYF. This chain joins TRBV2 and TRBJ2-7; D uncertain. This CDR3 contains 11 residues. Germline values: CDR1 SNHLY, CDR2 FYNNEI. The whole variable domain, remainder taken from reference TRBV2 and TRBJ2-7, is EPEVTQTPSHQVTQMGQEVILRCVPISNHLYFYWYRQILGQKVEFLVSFYNNEISEKSEIFDDQFSVERPDGSNFTLKIRSTKLEDSAMYFCAGSVMRSLYFGPGTRLTVT.

As concerns this clonotype: Mismatch with germline at one junction end may stem from a read error. The chain carries TRBV6-5 and TRBJ1-1; D is unresolved. Germline-derived CDR1 and CDR2 are MNHEY and SVGAGI. The CDR3 spans 13 residues. CDR3 nucleotide sequence: TGTGCCAGCAGTAACTCGGAGGGCACTGAAGCTTTCTTT. It encodes CASSNSEGTEAFF.

Written as DNA, the CDR3 is TGCGCCAGCAGTTTAGGGAGAGGACAATCAAACCAAGAGACCCAGTACTTC. This gives the protein CASSLGRGQSNQETQYF. This chain joins TRBV10-2 and TRBJ2-5, with D tentatively TRBD1 or TRBD2 (5 bases each). The V and J ends lost 5 bases and 0 bases respectively, with 19 bases between them. There are 17 residues in the CDR3. Germline CDR1 WSHSY, CDR2 SAAADI.

This clonotype was seen a handful of times. This chain joins TRBV9 and TRBJ1-5, with TRBD1 matching 9 bases. This CDR3 is built from 15 residues. Germline V CDR1 and CDR2: SGDLS, YYNGEE. Germline trimming cut 4 bases from V and 5 bases from J; bases unmatched to any gene: 7. The CDR3 sequence is CASSLGQGSYQPQHF. The CDR3 DNA is TGTGCCAGCAGCCTCGGACAGGGGTCCTATCAGCCCCAGCATTTT.

CDR3 region: CASSPRPSGGTETQYF. The CDR3 DNA is TGTGCCAGCAGCCCTAGACCTAGCGGGGGGACGGAGACCCAGTACTTC. This sequence joins TRBV7-8 and TRBJ2-5; TRBD2 matches at 11 bases. V shed 5 bases and J 5 bases; nucleotides not matched to a gene: 10. The CDR3 consists of 16 residues. The V gene's germline CDR1 is SGHVS and CDR2 FQNEAQ. Using reference TRBV7-8 and TRBJ2-5 for the parts outside the CDR3, the full variable domain is GAGVSQSPRYKVAKRGQDVALRCDPISGHVSLFWYQQALGQGPEFLTYFQNEAQLDKSGLPSDRFFAERPEGSVSTLKIQRTQQEDSAVYLCASSPRPSGGTETQYFGPGTRLLVL.

This clonotype was detected a few times. V usage is TRBV28 and J usage is TRBJ1-2; D might be TRBD1 (5 bases). Germline assignment: CDR1 MDHEN and CDR2 SYDVKM. This CDR3 contains 13 residues. The V end lost 6 bases, the J end lost 7 bases, and 15 bases lay between the germline ends. The CDR3 is CASSLDRFSGYTF. DNA for the CDR3: TGTGCCAGCAGCTTAGACAGATTCTCTGGCTACACCTTC.

This clonotype was recorded many times. This rearrangement joins TRBV29-1 to TRBJ1-2, with unresolved D. Germline V CDR1 and CDR2: SQVTM, ANQGSEA. The V gene lost 0 bases and the J gene lost 4 bases, with 6 bases spanning the gap. There are 12 residues in the CDR3. CDR3 in DNA: TGCAGCGTTGAAGAGGGCTCCTATGGCTACACCTTC. It translates to CSVEEGSYGYTF.

Here the CDR3 DNA reads TGTGCCAGCAGCTTAGGGGGGGACTTCTTCTACGAGCAGTACTTC. Its translation: CASSLGGDFFYEQYF. The gene calls are TRBV5-8 and TRBJ2-7; D is possibly TRBD2 (7 bases). Germline-derived CDR1 and CDR2 are SGHTS and YDEGEE. This CDR3 region has 15 residues. V gave up 2 bases and J gave up 3 bases, with 15 bases separating them.